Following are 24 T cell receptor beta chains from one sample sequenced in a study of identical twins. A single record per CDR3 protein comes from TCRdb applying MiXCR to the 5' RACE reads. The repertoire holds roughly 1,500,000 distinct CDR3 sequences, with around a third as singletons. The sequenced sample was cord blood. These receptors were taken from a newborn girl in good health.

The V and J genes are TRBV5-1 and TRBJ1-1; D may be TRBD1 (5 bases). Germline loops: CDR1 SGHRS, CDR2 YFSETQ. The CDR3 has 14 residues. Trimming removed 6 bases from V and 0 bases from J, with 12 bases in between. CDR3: CASKPQGMNTEAFF. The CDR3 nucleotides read TGCGCCAGCAAACCTCAGGGCATGAACACTGAAGCTTTCTTT.

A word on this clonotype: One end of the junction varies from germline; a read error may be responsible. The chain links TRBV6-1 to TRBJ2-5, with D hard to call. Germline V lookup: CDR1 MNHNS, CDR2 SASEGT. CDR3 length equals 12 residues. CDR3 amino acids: CASTPDLETRYF. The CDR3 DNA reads TGTGCCAGCACCCCGGATTTGGAGACCCGGTACTTC.

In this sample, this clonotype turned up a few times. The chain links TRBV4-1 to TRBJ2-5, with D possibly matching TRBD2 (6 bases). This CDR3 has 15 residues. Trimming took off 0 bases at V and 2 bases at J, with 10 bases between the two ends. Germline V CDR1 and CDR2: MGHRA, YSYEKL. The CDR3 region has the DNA TGCGCCAGCAGCCAAGATCGGCGGGAACAAGAGACCCAGTACTTC. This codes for CASSQDRREQETQYF.

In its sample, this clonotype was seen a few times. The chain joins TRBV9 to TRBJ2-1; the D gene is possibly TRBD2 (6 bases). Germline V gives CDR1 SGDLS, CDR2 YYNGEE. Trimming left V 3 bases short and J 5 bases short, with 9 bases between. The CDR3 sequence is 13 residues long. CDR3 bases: TGTGCCAGCAGCGCAGGACTACACAATGAGCAGTTCTTC. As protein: CASSAGLHNEQFF.

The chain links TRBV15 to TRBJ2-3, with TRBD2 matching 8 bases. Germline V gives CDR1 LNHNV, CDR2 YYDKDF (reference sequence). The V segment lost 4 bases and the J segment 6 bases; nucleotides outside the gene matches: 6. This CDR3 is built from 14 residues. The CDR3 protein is CATSTGTRGDTQYF. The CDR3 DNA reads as TGTGCCACCAGCACGGGGACTAGAGGTGATACGCAGTATTTT.

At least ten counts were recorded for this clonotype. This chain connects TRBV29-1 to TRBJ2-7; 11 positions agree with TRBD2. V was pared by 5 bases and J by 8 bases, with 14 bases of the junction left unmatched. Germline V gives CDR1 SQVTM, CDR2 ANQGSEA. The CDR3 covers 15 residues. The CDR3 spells CSVFQRLAGSNQQYF. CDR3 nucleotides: TGCAGCGTTTTTCAGAGACTAGCGGGATCGAACCAGCAGTACTTC.

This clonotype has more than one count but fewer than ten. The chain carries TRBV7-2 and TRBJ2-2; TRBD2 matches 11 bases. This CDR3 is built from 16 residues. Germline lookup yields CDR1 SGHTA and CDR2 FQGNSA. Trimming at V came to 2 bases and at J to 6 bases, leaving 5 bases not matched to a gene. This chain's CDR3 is CASSLRHSGRAGELFF. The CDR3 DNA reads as TGTGCCAGCAGCTTACGTCATAGCGGGAGGGCCGGGGAGCTGTTTTTT.

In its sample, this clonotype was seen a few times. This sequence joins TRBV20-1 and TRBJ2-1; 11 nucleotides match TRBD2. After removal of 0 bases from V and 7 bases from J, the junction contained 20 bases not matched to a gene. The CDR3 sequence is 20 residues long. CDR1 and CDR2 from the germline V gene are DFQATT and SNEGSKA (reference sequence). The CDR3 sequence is CSARDPGAALAGGLRNEQFF. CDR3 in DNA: TGCAGTGCTAGAGATCCGGGGGCTGCCCTAGCGGGAGGCCTAAGAAATGAGCAGTTCTTC.

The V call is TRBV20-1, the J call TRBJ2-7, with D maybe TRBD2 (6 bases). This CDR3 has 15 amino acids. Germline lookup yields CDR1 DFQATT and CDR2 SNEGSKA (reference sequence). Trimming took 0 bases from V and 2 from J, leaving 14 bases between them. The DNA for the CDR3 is TGCAGTGCTAGAGATCCGCGGGGAGGCCCCTACGAGCAGTACTTC. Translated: CSARDPRGGPYEQYF.

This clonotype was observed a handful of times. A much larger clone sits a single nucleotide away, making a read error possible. In DNA form, the CDR3 reads TGCAGTGCTAGAGGGACTAGCTACTACAATGAGCAGTTCTTC. Encoded protein: CSARGTSYYNEQFF. The J gene is TRBJ2-1, the V gene TRBV20-1; 8 bases map to TRBD2. The germline V gene encodes CDR1 DFQATT and CDR2 SNEGSKA (reference sequence). J was trimmed by 3 bases and V by 1 base; bases with no gene match: 2. The CDR3 is 14 amino acids.

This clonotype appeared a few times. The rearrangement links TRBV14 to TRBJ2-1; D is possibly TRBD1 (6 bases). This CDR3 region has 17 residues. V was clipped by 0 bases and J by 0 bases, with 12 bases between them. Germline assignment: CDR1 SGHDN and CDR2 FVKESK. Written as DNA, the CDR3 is TGTGCCAGCAGCCAAGATTTGGGGGCAAGCTCCTACAATGAGCAGTTCTTC. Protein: CASSQDLGASSYNEQFF.

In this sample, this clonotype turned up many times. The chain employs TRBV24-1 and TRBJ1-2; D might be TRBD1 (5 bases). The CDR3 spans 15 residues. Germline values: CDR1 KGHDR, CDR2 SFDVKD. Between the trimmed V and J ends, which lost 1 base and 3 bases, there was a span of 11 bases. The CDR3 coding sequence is TGTGCCACCAGTGATTTCCAGGGACGGCACTATGGCTACACCTTC. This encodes CATSDFQGRHYGYTF.

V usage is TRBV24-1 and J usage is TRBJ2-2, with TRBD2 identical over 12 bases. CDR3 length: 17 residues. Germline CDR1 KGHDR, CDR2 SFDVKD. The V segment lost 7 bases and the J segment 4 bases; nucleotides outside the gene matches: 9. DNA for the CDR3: TGTGCCACCAGGAAGCTAGCGGGAGGGCCGGGCACCGGGGAGCTGTTTTTT. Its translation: CATRKLAGGPGTGELFF.

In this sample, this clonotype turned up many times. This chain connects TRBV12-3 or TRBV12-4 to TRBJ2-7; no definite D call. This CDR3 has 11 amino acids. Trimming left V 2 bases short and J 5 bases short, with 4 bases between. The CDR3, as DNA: TGTGCCAGCAGTTTATCTAACGAGCAGTACTTC. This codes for CASSLSNEQYF.

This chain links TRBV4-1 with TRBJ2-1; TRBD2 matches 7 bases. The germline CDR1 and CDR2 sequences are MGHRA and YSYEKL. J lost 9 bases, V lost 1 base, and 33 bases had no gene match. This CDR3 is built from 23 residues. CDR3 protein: CASSQVFLTGGSSTTNRLSEQFF. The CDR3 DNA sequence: TGCGCCAGCAGCCAAGTTTTCTTGACTGGCGGGAGCAGCACAACGAATCGCCTCAGTGAGCAGTTCTTC.

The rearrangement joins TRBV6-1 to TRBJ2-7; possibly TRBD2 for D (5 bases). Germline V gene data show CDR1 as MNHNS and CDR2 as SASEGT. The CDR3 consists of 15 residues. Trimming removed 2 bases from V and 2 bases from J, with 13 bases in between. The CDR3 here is CASSEWESSPYEQYF. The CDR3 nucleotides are TGTGCCAGCAGTGAATGGGAGAGCAGTCCCTACGAGCAGTACTTC.

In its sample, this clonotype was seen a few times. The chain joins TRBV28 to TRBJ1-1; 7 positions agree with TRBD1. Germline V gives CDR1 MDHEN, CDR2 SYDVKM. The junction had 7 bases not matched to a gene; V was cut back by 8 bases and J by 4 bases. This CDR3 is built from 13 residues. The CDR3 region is CASLNRGSTEAFF. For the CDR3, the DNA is TGTGCCAGCCTTAACAGGGGCAGCACTGAAGCTTTCTTT.

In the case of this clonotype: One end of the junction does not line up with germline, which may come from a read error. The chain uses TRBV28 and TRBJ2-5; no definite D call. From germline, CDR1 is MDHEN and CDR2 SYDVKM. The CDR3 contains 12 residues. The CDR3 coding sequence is TGTGCCAGCAGCTTATCCCTCCCCGGGCAGTACTTC. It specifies CASSLSLPGQYF.

The CDR3 nucleotides read TGTGCCAGCAGTGAACGGACAGGGTACAATGAGCAGTACTTC. The encoded protein is CASSERTGYNEQYF. The chain combines TRBV2 with TRBJ2-7; 8 bases fit TRBD1. There are 14 residues in the CDR3. Trimming cost V 2 bases and J 7 bases; bases outside gene matches: 7. The germline CDR1 and CDR2 sequences are SNHLY and FYNNEI.

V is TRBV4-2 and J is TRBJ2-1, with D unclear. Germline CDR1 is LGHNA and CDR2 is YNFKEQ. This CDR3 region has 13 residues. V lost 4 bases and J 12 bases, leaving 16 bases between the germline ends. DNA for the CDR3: TGTGCCAGCAGCCTCTCAAATCTGCCGGGGCAGTTCTTC. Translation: CASSLSNLPGQFF.

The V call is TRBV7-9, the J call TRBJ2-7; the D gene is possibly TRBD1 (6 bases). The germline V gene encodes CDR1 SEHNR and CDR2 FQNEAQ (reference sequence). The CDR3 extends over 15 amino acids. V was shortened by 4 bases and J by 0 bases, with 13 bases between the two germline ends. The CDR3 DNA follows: TGTGCCAGCAGCTCAGAGGGGGTTCCCTCCTACGAGCAGTACTTC. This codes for CASSSEGVPSYEQYF.

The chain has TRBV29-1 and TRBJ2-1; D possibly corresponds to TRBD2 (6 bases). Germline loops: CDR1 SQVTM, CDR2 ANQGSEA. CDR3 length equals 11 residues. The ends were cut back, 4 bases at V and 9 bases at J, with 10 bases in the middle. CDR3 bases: TGCAGCGTTGTTACTAGCACTGAGCAGTTCTTC. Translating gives CSVVTSTEQFF.

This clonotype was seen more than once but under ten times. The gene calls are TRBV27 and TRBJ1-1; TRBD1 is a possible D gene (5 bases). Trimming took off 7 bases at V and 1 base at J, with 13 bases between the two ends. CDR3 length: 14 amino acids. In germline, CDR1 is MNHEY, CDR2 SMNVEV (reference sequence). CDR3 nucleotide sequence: TGTGCCAGCACGACAGTCCAGGGGAACACTGAAGCTTTCTTT. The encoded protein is CASTTVQGNTEAFF.

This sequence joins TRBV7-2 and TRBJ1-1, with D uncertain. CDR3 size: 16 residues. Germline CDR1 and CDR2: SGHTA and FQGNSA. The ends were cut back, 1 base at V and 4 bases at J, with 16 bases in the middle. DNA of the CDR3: TGTGCCAGCAGCTTAGAGGTGGTGAGTAGGGTCACTGAAGCTTTCTTT. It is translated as CASSLEVVSRVTEAFF.